The 19 T cell receptor beta chains given below trace back to one sample, sequenced in a study of T cells in Graves' hyperthyroidism and ophthalmopathy. RNA transcripts were the template for amplifying TCR beta CDR3 regions. With the HTBI primer set, the TCR CDR3 went through a first round of RT-PCR. TCRdb called the multiplex PCR reads again in MiXCR, with one record for every CDR3 protein. The table records about 360,000 distinct CDR3 sequences, approximately 13% of them present only once. The source material was blood. The receptors here all came from a man aged 25-45 years with Graves' hyperthyroidism that later progressed to Graves' ophthalmopathy.

The rearrangement uses TRBV7-2 and TRBJ2-3; 7 bases are a match to TRBD1. From germline, CDR1 is SGHTA and CDR2 FQGNSA. This CDR3 contains 15 residues. V shed 0 bases, J shed 5 bases, and the junction held 5 bases outside the gene matches. This CDR3 is CASSLARGRRDTQYF. CDR3 in DNA: TGTGCCAGCAGCTTAGCAAGGGGGCGAAGAGATACGCAGTATTTT.

This clonotype showed up just a few times. V and J are TRBV5-1 and TRBJ1-5, with TRBD1 identical over 9 bases. The ends lost 4 bases at V and 4 bases at J; junction bases unmatched: 6. The CDR3 has 15 residues. Germline CDR1 is SGHRS and CDR2 is YFSETQ. CDR3: CASSLGTGYNQPQHF. The CDR3 nucleotides are TGCGCCAGCAGCCTAGGGACAGGGTATAATCAGCCCCAGCATTTT.

At least ten counts were recorded for this clonotype. The chain employs TRBV7-9 and TRBJ1-5; D not resolved. Germline-derived CDR1 and CDR2 are SEHNR and FQNEAQ (reference sequence). Trimming removed 3 bases from V and 2 bases from J, with 5 bases in between. The CDR3 runs 13 residues. Written as DNA, the CDR3 is TGTGCCAGCAGCTTTGACGGCAATCAGCCCCAGCATTTT. This translates into CASSFDGNQPQHF.

The chain carries TRBV6-1 and TRBJ1-2, with D possibly TRBD1 on 5 matching bases. Germline V gives CDR1 MNHNS, CDR2 SASEGT. The V end lost 4 bases, the J end lost 3 bases, and 21 bases lay between the germline ends. CDR3 length: 17 residues. CDR3 region: CASSGGPTAALYYGYTF. CDR3 bases: TGTGCCAGCAGTGGGGGACCCACGGCGGCCCTGTACTATGGCTACACCTTC.

This clonotype was seen repeatedly, ten times or more. The genes are TRBV9 and TRBJ1-1, with unresolved D. Germline V gene lookup returns CDR1 SGDLS and CDR2 YYNGEE. This CDR3 comprises 13 residues. Trimming cost V 4 bases and J 7 bases, with 14 bases left between them. This CDR3 reads CASSQGGWGEAFF. CDR3 DNA: TGTGCCAGCAGCCAAGGTGGGTGGGGTGAAGCTTTCTTT.

A note on this clonotype: The junction departs from germline at one end; a sequencing error may be responsible. This rearrangement joins TRBV11-2 to TRBJ2-1, with a tentative D call TRBD2 (6 bases). The length of the CDR3 is 14 residues. Germline values: CDR1 SGHAT, CDR2 FQNNGV. CDR3 sequence reads: CASILGQGGNEQFF. For the CDR3, the DNA is TGTGCCAGCATCTTAGGTCAGGGAGGCAATGAGCAGTTCTTC.

There are many counts of this clonotype. This chain links TRBV7-9 with TRBJ1-2, with D unresolved. The CDR3 runs to 11 residues. Germline CDR1 and CDR2: SEHNR and FQNEAQ (reference sequence). The V end lost 1 base, the J end lost 6 bases, and 3 bases lay between the germline ends. CDR3 loop: CASSLGHGYTF. The CDR3 DNA sequence: TGTGCCAGCAGCTTAGGCCATGGCTACACCTTC.

This clonotype was seen a handful of times. The rearrangement uses TRBV20-1 and TRBJ1-1; the D is unclear. The CDR3 contains 13 residues. Germline values: CDR1 DFQATT, CDR2 SNEGSKA (reference sequence). V lost 3 bases and J 2 bases, leaving 10 bases between the germline ends. The CDR3 region has the DNA TGCAGTGCTAGCCTCAACAGTAACACTGAAGCTTTCTTT. It yields the protein CSASLNSNTEAFF.

The V gene is TRBV5-6, the J gene TRBJ1-1; no reliable D call. CDR1 SGHDT and CDR2 YYEEEE come from the germline V gene. The V gene lost 1 base and the J gene lost 3 bases, with 4 bases spanning the gap. The CDR3 extends over 12 amino acids. The CDR3 nucleotides are TGTGCCAGCAGCTTGCGGTACACTGAAGCTTTCTTT. It specifies CASSLRYTEAFF. The whole variable domain, remainder taken from reference TRBV5-6 and TRBJ1-1, is DAGVTQSPTHLIKTRGQQVTLRCSPKSGHDTVSWYQQALGQGPQFIFQYYEEEERQRGNFPDRFSGHQFPNYSSELNVNALLLGDSALYLCASSLRYTEAFFGQGTRLTVV.

The chain recombines TRBV6-1 with TRBJ1-4; 9 nucleotides match TRBD1. CDR3 size: 16 residues. Germline assignment: CDR1 MNHNS and CDR2 SASEGT. With 6 bases clipped from V and 3 bases from J, the junction kept 8 bases outside the gene matches. The CDR3, as DNA: TGTGCCAGCAGCCGGACAGGGGTGGTTGCTAATGAAAAACTGTTTTTT. Translated: CASSRTGVVANEKLFF.

This clonotype has ten or more counts. V gene TRBV18 combines with J gene TRBJ1-2; D gene unclear. Germline CDR1 is KGHSH and CDR2 is LQKENI. V lost 4 bases, J lost 3 bases, and 9 bases lay in between. The length of the CDR3 is 13 residues. The chain's CDR3 is CASSLDLDYGYTF. In nucleotides, the CDR3 is TGTGCCAGCTCACTGGATTTAGACTATGGCTACACCTTC.

J is TRBJ1-1 and V is TRBV5-1, with TRBD1 matching over 9 bases. The CDR3 loop spans 17 amino acids. V shed 1 base and J 0 bases; nucleotides not matched to a gene: 7. The germline V gene has CDR1 SGHRS and CDR2 YFSETQ. The CDR3 DNA follows: TGCGCCAGCAGCTTGTTTTCAACAGGGGGCTTGAACACTGAAGCTTTCTTT. Translated, it gives CASSLFSTGGLNTEAFF.

This clonotype was seen only a few times. The chain uses TRBV10-3 and TRBJ1-6; TRBD1 is a possible D gene (5 bases). This CDR3 is 11 amino acids long. Per the germline V gene, CDR1 is ENHRY and CDR2 is SYGVKD. Trimming removed 8 bases from V and 7 bases from J, with 6 bases in between. DNA of the CDR3: TGTGCCATCGGGGGGAATTCACCCCTCCACTTT. It is translated as CAIGGNSPLHF.

The table lists this clonotype with many counts. The J gene is TRBJ1-3, the V gene TRBV2, with TRBD1 matching 8 bases. Germline V CDR1 and CDR2: SNHLY, FYNNEI. This CDR3 comprises 14 residues. J lost 3 bases, V lost 7 bases, and 5 bases had no gene match. The CDR3 loop is CASTGGWSGNTIYF. In nucleotides, the CDR3 is TGTGCCAGCACAGGGGGCTGGAGTGGAAACACCATATATTTT.

This clonotype was counted many times. The chain carries TRBV12-3 or TRBV12-4 and TRBJ2-2; 9 bases fit TRBD2. This CDR3 is 15 amino acids long. V lost 3 bases to trimming and J lost 6 bases; unmatched junction nucleotides: 5. The CDR3 protein is CASSLLPSGAGELFF. For the CDR3, the DNA is TGTGCCAGCAGTTTGTTGCCTAGCGGGGCCGGGGAGCTGTTTTTT.

This clonotype was counted many times. This chain joins TRBV20-1 and TRBJ1-3; no clear D. Per germline, CDR1 DFQATT and CDR2 SNEGSKA (reference sequence). V was trimmed by 5 bases and J by 4 bases, leaving 18 bases between them. The CDR3 totals 15 residues. The CDR3 loop reads CSALGRRSFGNTIYF. CDR3 nucleotide sequence: TGCAGTGCTCTAGGACGTCGAAGCTTCGGAAACACCATATATTTT.

The rearrangement links TRBV5-6 to TRBJ2-2; D may be TRBD2 (6 bases). The CDR3 is 14 amino acids. Germline CDR1 reads SGHDT; CDR2 reads YYEEEE. V was pared by 5 bases and J by 8 bases, with 16 bases between. As DNA, the CDR3 is TGTGCCAGCAGGGATCGGAGGGTCTTAGGGGAGCTGTTTTTT. Its translation: CASRDRRVLGELFF. Variable domain in full (rest from reference TRBV5-6 and TRBJ2-2): DAGVTQSPTHLIKTRGQQVTLRCSPKSGHDTVSWYQQALGQGPQFIFQYYEEEERQRGNFPDRFSGHQFPNYSSELNVNALLLGDSALYLCASRDRRVLGELFFGEGSRLTVL.

This clonotype has ten or more counts. This chain connects TRBV28 to TRBJ1-1, with D possibly matching TRBD1 (5 bases). The germline gives CDR1 MDHEN, CDR2 SYDVKM. V was trimmed by 5 bases and J by 1 base, leaving 11 bases between them. The CDR3 has 14 residues. In DNA form, the CDR3 reads TGTGCCAGCAGTCCCGGGACCTCGAACACTGAAGCTTTCTTT. Translation gives CASSPGTSNTEAFF. Full variable domain (remainder filled in from reference TRBV28 and TRBJ1-1): DVKVTQSSRYLVKRTGEKVFLECVQDMDHENMFWYRQDPGLGLRLIYFSYDVKMKEKGDIPEGYSVSREKKERFSLILESASTNQTSMYLCASSPGTSNTEAFFGQGTRLTVV.

CDR3 sequence: CASSPPLTGSGNTIYF. CDR3 coding DNA: TGTGCCAGCAGCCCACCATTAACAGGCTCTGGAAACACCATATATTTT. The genes are TRBV5-5 and TRBJ1-3; TRBD1 is a possible D gene (5 bases). This CDR3 is built from 16 residues. The ends were cut back, 4 bases at V and 0 bases at J, with 14 bases in the middle. CDR1 and CDR2 from the germline V gene are SGHKS and YYEKEE (reference sequence). Variable domain in full (rest from reference TRBV5-5 and TRBJ1-3): DAGVTQSPTHLIKTRGQQVTLRCSPISGHKSVSWYQQVLGQGPQFIFQYYEKEERGRGNFPDRFSARQFPNYSSELNVNALLLGDSALYLCASSPPLTGSGNTIYFGEGSWLTVV.